A selection of T cell receptor beta chains follows, all from one sample in a study of blood T cell repertoires in COVID-19. This table comes from immunoSEQ multiplex PCR, and its TCRdb copy is limited to in-frame clones, with some not included. The sample shows 470,000 or so clones, roughly 88% of them seen only once. Sequencing used peripheral blood. These receptor sequences come from a human donor in a cohort sampled during active COVID-19. Both conserved end residues are part of each CDR3. D genes are given only for firm matches. Only part of the rows carry a size: once, few, many, or a class if the clone is expanded.

size	V	D	J	CDR3	DNA
NA	TRBV19	TRBD1	TRBJ2-1	CASSPLGTGAVEQFF	TGTGCCAGTAGTCCTCTTGGGACAGGGGCCGTTGAGCAGTTCTTC
few	TRBV3-1/TRBV3-2	TRBD2	TRBJ2-7	CASSQPGLAFYEQYF	TGTGCCAGCAGCCAACCGGGACTAGCGTTCTACGAGCAGTACTTC
NA	TRBV6-5	TRBD1	TRBJ2-7	CASSYSRGQGYEQYF	TGTGCCAGCAGTTACTCCAGGGGGCAAGGGTACGAGCAGTACTTC
NA	TRBV5-1	TRBD1	TRBJ2-1	CASSFTQGAYNEQFF	TGCGCCAGCAGCTTTACCCAGGGGGCCTACAATGAGCAGTTCTTC
NA	TRBV15	TRBD1	TRBJ2-5	CATSRETGAGETQYF	TGTGCCACCAGCAGAGAAACAGGGGCAGGGGAGACCCAGTACTTC
NA	TRBV29-1	NA	TRBJ2-7	CSGVGHDEQYF	TGCAGCGGGGTCGGACACGACGAGCAGTACTTC
few	TRBV5-4	NA	TRBJ1-1	CASSLARTSNPRGAFF	TGTGCCAGCAGCTTGGCCCGAACCTCAAACCCTCGGGGAGCTTTCTTT
NA	TRBV9	NA	TRBJ1-1	CASSVGGHWNTEAFF	TGTGCCAGCAGCGTAGGGGGGCATTGGAACACTGAAGCTTTCTTT
NA	TRBV30	TRBD1	TRBJ1-6	CAWSYRDRGNSPLHF	TGTGCCTGGAGTTACCGGGACAGGGGCAATTCACCCCTCCACTTT
few	TRBV9	TRBD2	TRBJ2-1	CASSERPIAGERRQFEKFF	TGTGCCAGCAGCGAGAGACCAATAGCGGGAGAGAGGAGACAATTTGAGAAGTTCTTC
NA	TRBV28	TRBD2	TRBJ2-3	CASSFGRGTQYF	TGTGCCAGCAGTTTCGGGAGGGGTACGCAGTATTTT
NA	TRBV10-1	NA	TRBJ1-1	CASSEGAQNTEAFF	TGCGCCAGCAGTGAGGGGGCCCAGAACACTGAAGCTTTCTTT
NA	TRBV9	TRBD2	TRBJ2-5	CASSVGLAEETQYF	TGTGCCAGCAGCGTAGGACTAGCCGAAGAGACCCAGTACTTC
NA	TRBV28	NA	TRBJ2-1	CASSLSGQQFF	TGTGCCAGCAGTTTATCAGGGCAGCAGTTCTTC
few	TRBV9	NA	TRBJ2-1	CASSPASSSYNEQFF	TGTGCCAGCAGCCCCGCGAGTAGCTCCTACAATGAGCAGTTCTTC
NA	TRBV7-9	NA	TRBJ2-3	CASSHGLTPSTDTQYF	TGTGCCAGCAGCCATGGACTAACACCTAGCACAGATACGCAGTATTTT
NA	TRBV3-1/TRBV3-2	TRBD1	TRBJ1-6	CASSQGRGNSPLHF	TGTGCCAGCAGCCAAGGCAGGGGGAATTCACCCCTCCACTTT
once	TRBV4-1	NA	TRBJ2-5	CASSQAGVGETQYF	TGCGCCAGCAGCCAGGCGGGCGTTGGGGAGACCCAGTACTTC
once	TRBV25-1	TRBD1	TRBJ1-2	CASSEPWTGEEGYTF	TGTGCCAGCAGTGAACCCTGGACAGGGGAGGAAGGCTACACCTTC
NA	TRBV9	TRBD2	TRBJ2-1	CASSDRLAGGFSEQFF	TGTGCCAGCAGCGACCGACTAGCGGGAGGGTTTTCTGAGCAGTTCTTC
few	TRBV4-2	TRBD1	TRBJ1-2	CASSQAGTGGPGYTF	TGTGCCAGCAGCCAAGCCGGGACAGGAGGACCCGGCTACACCTTC
few	TRBV5-1	NA	TRBJ2-1	CASSFLAGNNEQFF	TGCGCCAGCAGCTTTTTGGCGGGGAACAATGAGCAGTTCTTC
NA	TRBV19	TRBD1	TRBJ1-5	CASSRSPGTGGSNQPQHF	TGTGCCAGTAGTCGCAGTCCCGGGACAGGGGGAAGCAATCAGCCCCAGCATTTT
NA	TRBV30	NA	TRBJ1-1	CAWSEELNTEAFF	TGTGCCTGGAGTGAGGAGCTGAACACTGAAGCTTTCTTT
NA	TRBV5-5	NA	TRBJ2-1	CASSLGQQYNEQFF	TGTGCCAGCAGCTTAGGACAGCAGTACAATGAGCAGTTCTTC
NA	TRBV4-1	TRBD1	TRBJ2-1	CASSRDRETYNEQFF	TGCGCCAGCAGTAGGGACAGGGAGACCTACAATGAGCAGTTCTTC
NA	TRBV7-3	NA	TRBJ2-2	CASSLEPELSTGELFF	TGTGCCAGCAGCCTCGAGCCGGAGCTTTCCACCGGGGAGCTGTTTTTT
NA	TRBV7-6	TRBD1	TRBJ2-2	CASSSPRTGGARAGELFF	TGTGCCAGCAGCTCCCCTCGGACAGGGGGGGCCCGAGCCGGGGAGCTGTTTTTT
NA	TRBV7-2	NA	TRBJ1-6	CASSRSTGNNSPLHF	TGTGCCAGCAGCAGATCTACAGGGAACAATTCACCCCTCCACTTT
NA	TRBV3-1/TRBV3-2	TRBD1	TRBJ1-1	CASSHHGQGVTEAFF	TGTGCCAGCAGCCATCACGGACAGGGGGTCACTGAAGCTTTCTTT